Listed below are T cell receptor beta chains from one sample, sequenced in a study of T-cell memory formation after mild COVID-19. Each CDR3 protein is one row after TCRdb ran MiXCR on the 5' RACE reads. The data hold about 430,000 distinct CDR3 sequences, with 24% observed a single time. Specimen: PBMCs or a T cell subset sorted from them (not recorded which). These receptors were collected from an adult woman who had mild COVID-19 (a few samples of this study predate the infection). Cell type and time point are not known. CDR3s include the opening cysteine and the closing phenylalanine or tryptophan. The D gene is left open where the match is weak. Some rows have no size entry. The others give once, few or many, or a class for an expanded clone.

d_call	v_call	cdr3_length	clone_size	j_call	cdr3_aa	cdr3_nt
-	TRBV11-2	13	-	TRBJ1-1	CASTLGKGTEAFF	TGTGCCAGCACCCTCGGGAAGGGCACTGAAGCTTTCTTT
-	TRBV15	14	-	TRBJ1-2	CATSRDPTAYGYTF	TGTGCCACCAGCAGAGATCCAACAGCATATGGCTACACCTTC
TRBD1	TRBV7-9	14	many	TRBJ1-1	CASSPGQGHTEAFF	TGTGCCAGCAGCCCGGGACAGGGACACACTGAAGCTTTCTTT
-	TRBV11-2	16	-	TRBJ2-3	CASSSLLGGGGDTQYF	TGTGCCAGCAGCTCTCTACTGGGCGGCGGCGGAGATACGCAGTATTTT
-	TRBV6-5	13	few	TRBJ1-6	CATCLTENSPLHF	TGTGCCACCTGCTTGACAGAAAATTCACCCCTCCACTTT
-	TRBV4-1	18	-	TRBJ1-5	CASSQGRGGLLGNQPQHF	TGCGCCAGCAGCCAAGGAAGGGGAGGGCTTCTGGGCAATCAGCCCCAGCATTTT
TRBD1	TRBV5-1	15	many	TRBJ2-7	CASSWGDRSSYEQYF	TGCGCCAGCAGCTGGGGGGACAGGAGCTCCTACGAGCAGTACTTC
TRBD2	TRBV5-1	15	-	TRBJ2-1	CASSLTSGPANEQFF	TGCGCCAGCAGCTTAACTAGCGGACCAGCCAATGAGCAGTTCTTC
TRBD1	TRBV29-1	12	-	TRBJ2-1	CSVGTGYNEQFF	TGCAGCGTGGGGACAGGCTACAATGAGCAGTTCTTC
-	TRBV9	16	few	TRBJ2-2	CASRPRTPEGPGELFF	TGTGCCAGCAGGCCCCGGACACCCGAGGGTCCCGGGGAGCTGTTTTTT
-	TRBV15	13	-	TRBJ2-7	CATSRVLEYEQYF	TGTGCCACCAGCAGAGTCCTGGAGTACGAGCAGTACTTC
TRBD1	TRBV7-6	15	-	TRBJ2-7	CASSLEAGGMYEQYF	TGTGCCAGCAGCTTAGAGGCAGGGGGCATGTACGAGCAGTACTTC
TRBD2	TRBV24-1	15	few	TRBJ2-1	CATSDAAGGNNEQFF	TGTGCCACCAGTGACGCAGCGGGAGGGAACAATGAGCAGTTCTTC
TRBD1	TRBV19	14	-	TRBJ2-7	CASSRSGGVDEQYF	TGTGCCAGTAGTAGGTCAGGGGGTGTGGACGAGCAGTACTTC
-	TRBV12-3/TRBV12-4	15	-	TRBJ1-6	CASCPDKDMGSPLHF	TGTGCCAGCTGTCCGGACAAAGATATGGGTTCACCCCTCCACTTT
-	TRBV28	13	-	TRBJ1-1	CASSRQMNTEAFF	TGTGCCAGCAGTCGACAGATGAACACTGAAGCTTTCTTT
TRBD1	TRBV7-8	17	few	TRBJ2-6	CASSSRDSSSGANVLTF	TGTGCCAGCAGCTCCCGGGACAGCTCCTCTGGGGCCAACGTCCTGACTTTC
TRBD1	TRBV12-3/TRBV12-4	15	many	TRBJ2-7	CASSLGGDRARRQYF	TGTGCCAGCAGTTTAGGGGGGGACAGGGCCCGTCGGCAGTACTTC
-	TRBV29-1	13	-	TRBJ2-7	CSVEVRTGYEQYF	TGCAGCGTTGAAGTTCGGACTGGCTACGAGCAGTACTTC
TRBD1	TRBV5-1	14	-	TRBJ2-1	CASSVDRGSNEQFF	TGCGCCAGCAGCGTGGACAGGGGAAGCAATGAGCAGTTCTTC
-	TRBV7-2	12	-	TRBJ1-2	CASSLHRDGYTF	TGTGCCAGCAGCTTACACAGGGACGGCTACACCTTC
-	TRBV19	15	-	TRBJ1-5	CATQYVREGNQPQHF	TGTGCCACCCAATATGTCAGGGAGGGCAATCAGCCCCAGCATTTT
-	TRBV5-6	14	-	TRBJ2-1	CASSLGLDGNEQFF	TGTGCCAGCAGCTTGGGACTCGACGGGAATGAGCAGTTCTTC
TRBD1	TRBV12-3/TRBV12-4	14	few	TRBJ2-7	CASSSWDRSYEQYF	TGTGCCAGCAGTTCCTGGGACAGGTCCTACGAGCAGTACTTC
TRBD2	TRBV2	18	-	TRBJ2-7	CASSELGVSGGLTYEQYF	TGTGCCAGCAGTGAACTCGGGGTATCGGGGGGGCTGACCTACGAGCAGTACTTC
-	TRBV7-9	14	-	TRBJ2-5	CASSSLAKDETQYF	TGTGCCAGCAGCTCTCTCGCAAAGGACGAGACCCAGTACTTC
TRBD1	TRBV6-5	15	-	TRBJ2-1	CATRQDRDPYNEQFF	TGTGCCACCCGCCAAGACAGGGATCCCTACAATGAGCAGTTCTTC
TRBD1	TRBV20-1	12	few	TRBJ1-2	CSASTGGYGYTF	TGCAGTGCTAGTACAGGGGGATATGGCTACACCTTC
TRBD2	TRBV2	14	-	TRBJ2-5	CASSVSGGQETQYF	TGTGCCAGCAGTGTTAGCGGGGGACAAGAGACCCAGTACTTC
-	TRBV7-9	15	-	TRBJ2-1	CASSSDTHSYNEQFF	TGTGCCAGCAGCTCCGACACTCACTCCTACAATGAGCAGTTCTTC
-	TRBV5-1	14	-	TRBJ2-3	CASSWTASTDTQYF	TGCGCCAGCAGCTGGACAGCTAGCACAGATACGCAGTATTTT
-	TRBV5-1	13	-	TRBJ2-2	CASSQDGTGELFF	TGCGCCAGCAGCCAGGACGGCACCGGGGAGCTGTTTTTT
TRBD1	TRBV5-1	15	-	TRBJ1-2	CASSGGQGALDGYTF	TGCGCCAGCAGCGGGGGACAGGGGGCGTTGGATGGCTACACCTTC
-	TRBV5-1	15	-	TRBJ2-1	CASSSDSQRYNEQFF	TGCGCCAGCAGCTCGGACAGCCAACGATACAATGAGCAGTTCTTC
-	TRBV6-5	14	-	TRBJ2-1	CASSYGGRGIEQFF	TGTGCCAGCAGTTACGGGGGAAGGGGAATTGAGCAGTTCTTC